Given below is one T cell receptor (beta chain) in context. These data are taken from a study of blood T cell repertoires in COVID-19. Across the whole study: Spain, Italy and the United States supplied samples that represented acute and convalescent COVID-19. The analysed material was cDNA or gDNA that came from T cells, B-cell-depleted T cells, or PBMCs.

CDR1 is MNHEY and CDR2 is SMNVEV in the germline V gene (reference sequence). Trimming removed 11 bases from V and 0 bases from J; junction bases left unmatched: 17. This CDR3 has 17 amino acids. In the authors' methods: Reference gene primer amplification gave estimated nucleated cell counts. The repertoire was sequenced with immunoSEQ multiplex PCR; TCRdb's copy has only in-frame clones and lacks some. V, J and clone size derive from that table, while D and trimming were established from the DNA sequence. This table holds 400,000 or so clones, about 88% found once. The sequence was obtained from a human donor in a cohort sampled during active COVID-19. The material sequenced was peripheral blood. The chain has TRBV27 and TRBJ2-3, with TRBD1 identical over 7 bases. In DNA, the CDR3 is TGTGCCTCGCAGGTTCAGGGGGTGATACCTAGCACAGATACGCAGTATTTT. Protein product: CASQVQGVIPSTDTQYF.